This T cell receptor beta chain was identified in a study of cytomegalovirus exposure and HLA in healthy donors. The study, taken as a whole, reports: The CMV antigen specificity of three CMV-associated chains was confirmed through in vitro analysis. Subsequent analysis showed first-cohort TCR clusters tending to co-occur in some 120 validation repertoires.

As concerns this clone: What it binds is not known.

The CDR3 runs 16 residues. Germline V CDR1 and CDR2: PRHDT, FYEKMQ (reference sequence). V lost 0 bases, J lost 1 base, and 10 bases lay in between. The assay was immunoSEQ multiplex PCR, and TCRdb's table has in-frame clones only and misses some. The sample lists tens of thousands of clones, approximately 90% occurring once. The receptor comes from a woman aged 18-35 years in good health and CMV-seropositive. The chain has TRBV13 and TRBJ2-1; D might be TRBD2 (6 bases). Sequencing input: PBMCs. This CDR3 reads CASSLGAGLSYNEQFF. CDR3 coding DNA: TGTGCCAGCAGCTTAGGCGCGGGGCTGTCCTACAATGAGCAGTTCTTC.